This T cell receptor (beta chain) was found in a study of cytomegalovirus exposure and HLA in healthy donors. Study results and caveats: At a 0.05 false discovery rate, a later analysis found over 15,000 TCR beta sequences to be associated with HLA alleles. Only CMV serostatus was available as immune exposure information.

Primers for the PCR totalled 60 Vbeta and 13 Jbeta. Repertoires were generated with immunoSEQ multiplex PCR, while TCRdb's copy carries only in-frame clones and drops some. The table records about 160,000 clones, 70% to 80% of them present only once. As for this clone: Antigen: not known.

Germline loops: CDR1 SGDLS, CDR2 YYNGEE. The CDR3 runs 17 residues. V was clipped by 2 bases and J by 2 bases, with 19 bases between them. Sequenced sample: PBMCs. V is TRBV9 and J is TRBJ1-1; D may be TRBD1 (5 bases). The TCR sequence derives from a man between 40 and 49 years old in good health and CMV-seropositive. CDR3 loop: CASSVSIGGDRNTEAFF. The CDR3 nucleotides read TGTGCCAGCAGCGTCTCGATCGGCGGCGACAGAAACACTGAAGCTTTCTTT.